The clone carrying this T cell receptor beta chain was seen a few times. What it recognizes is unknown. Each CDR3 protein gets one entry after TCRdb re-called the 5' RACE reads with MiXCR. Of 70,000 to 85,000 distinct CDR3 sequences detected, about an eighth appear once; the ten largest clones hold 2.6%. The sample comes from a study of early T cells in non-severe SARS-CoV-2 infection. Study conclusions and caveats: VDJdb-based matching was biased toward anti-spike CD8 responses and missed private and CD4 specificities.

This CDR3 has 16 residues. V trimming: 4 bases; J trimming: 3 bases; junction bases outside the gene matches: 10. Germline V lookup: CDR1 MNHEY, CDR2 SVGAGI. Sequencing input: whole blood. The source of this sequence is an adult who was a healthcare worker with PCR-confirmed SARS-CoV-2 infection or an uninfected control (not recorded which). The chain couples TRBV6-5 to TRBJ1-2; 8 bases match TRBD1. Here the CDR3 reads CASSLFQGAMDYGYTF. The CDR3 bases are TGTGCCAGCAGTTTATTCCAGGGGGCGATGGACTATGGCTACACCTTC.